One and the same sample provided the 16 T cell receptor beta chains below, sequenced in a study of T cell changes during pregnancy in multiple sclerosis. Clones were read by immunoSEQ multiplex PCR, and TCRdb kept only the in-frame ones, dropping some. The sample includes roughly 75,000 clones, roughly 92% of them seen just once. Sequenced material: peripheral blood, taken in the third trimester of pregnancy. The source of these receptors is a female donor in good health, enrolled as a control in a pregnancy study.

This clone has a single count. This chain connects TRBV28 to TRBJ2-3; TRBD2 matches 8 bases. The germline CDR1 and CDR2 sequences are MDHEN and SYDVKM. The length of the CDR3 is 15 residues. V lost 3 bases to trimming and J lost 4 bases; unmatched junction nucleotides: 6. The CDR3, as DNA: TGTGCCAGCAGTTTTCGAACTAGCGGTGCAGATACGCAGTATTTT. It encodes CASSFRTSGADTQYF.

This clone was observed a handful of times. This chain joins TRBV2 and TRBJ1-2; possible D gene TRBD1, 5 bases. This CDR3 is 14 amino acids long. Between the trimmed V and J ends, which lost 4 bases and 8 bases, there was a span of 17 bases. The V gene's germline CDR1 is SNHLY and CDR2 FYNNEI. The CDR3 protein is CASSGDGRGRGYTF. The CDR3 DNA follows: TGTGCCAGCAGTGGGGATGGACGGGGGAGAGGCTACACCTTC.

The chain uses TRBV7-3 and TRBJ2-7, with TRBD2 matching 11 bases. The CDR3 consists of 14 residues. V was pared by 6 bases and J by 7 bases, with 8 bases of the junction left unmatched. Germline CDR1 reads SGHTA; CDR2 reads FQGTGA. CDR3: CASSFSGGADEQYF. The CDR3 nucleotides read TGTGCCAGCAGTTTTAGCGGGGGGGCCGATGAGCAGTACTTC.

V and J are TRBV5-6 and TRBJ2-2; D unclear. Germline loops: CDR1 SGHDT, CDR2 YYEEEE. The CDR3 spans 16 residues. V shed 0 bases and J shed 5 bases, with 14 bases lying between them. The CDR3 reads CASSLDVLTKTGELFF. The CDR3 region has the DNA TGTGCCAGCAGCTTGGATGTCCTAACTAAGACCGGGGAGCTGTTTTTT.

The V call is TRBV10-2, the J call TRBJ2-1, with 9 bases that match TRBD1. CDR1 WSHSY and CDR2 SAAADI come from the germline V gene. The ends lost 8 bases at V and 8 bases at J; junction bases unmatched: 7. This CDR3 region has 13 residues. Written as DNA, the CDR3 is TGCGCCAGCGACCGGGACAGGGCGCATGAGCAGTTCTTC. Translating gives CASDRDRAHEQFF.

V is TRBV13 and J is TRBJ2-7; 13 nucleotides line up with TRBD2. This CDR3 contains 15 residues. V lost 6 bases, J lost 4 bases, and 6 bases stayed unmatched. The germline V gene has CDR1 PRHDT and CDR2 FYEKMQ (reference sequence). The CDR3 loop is CASRSTSGGEYEQYF. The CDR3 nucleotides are TGTGCCAGCAGGTCAACTAGCGGGGGGGAATACGAGCAGTACTTC. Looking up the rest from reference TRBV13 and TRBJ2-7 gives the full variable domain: AAGVIQSPRHLIKEKRETATLKCYPIPRHDTVYWYQQGPGQDPQFLISFYEKMQSDKGSIPDRFSAQQFSDYHSELNMSSLELGDSALYFCASRSTSGGEYEQYFGPGTRLTVT.

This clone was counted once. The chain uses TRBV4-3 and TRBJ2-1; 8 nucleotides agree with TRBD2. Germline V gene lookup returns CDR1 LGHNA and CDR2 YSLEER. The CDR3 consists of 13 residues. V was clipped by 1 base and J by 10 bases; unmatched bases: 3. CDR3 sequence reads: CASSQGRGGEQFF. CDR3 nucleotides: TGCGCCAGCAGCCAAGGTCGGGGGGGGGAGCAGTTCTTC.

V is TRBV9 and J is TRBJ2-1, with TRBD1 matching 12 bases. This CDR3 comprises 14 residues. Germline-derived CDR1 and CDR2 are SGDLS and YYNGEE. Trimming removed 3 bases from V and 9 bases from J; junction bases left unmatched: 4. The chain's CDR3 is CASSERDRGREQFF. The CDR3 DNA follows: TGTGCCAGCAGCGAGCGGGACAGGGGGCGTGAGCAGTTCTTC. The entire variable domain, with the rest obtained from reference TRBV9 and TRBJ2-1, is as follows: DSGVTQTPKHLITATGQRVTLRCSPRSGDLSVYWYQQSLDQGLQFLIQYYNGEERAKGNILERFSAQQFPDLHSELNLSSLELGDSALYFCASSERDRGREQFFGPGTRLTVL.

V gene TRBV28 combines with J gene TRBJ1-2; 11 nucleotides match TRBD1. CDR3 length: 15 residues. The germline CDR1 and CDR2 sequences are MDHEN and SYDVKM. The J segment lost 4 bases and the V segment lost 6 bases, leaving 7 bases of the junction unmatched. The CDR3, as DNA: TGTGCCAGCAGAACCCCCGGGACAGGGGGCTATGGCTACACCTTC. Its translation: CASRTPGTGGYGYTF.

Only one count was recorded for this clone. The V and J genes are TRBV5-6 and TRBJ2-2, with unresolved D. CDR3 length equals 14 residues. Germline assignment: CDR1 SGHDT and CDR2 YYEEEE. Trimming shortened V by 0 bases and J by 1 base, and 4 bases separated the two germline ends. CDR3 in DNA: TGTGCCAGCAGCTTGGGACTGAACACCGGGGAGCTGTTTTTT. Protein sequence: CASSLGLNTGELFF.

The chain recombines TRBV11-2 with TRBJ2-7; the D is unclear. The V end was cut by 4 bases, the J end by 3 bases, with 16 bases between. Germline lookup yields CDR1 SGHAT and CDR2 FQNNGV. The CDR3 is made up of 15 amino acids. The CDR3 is CASSSIAHALYEQYF. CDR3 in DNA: TGTGCCAGCAGCTCGATAGCCCACGCCCTCTACGAGCAGTACTTC. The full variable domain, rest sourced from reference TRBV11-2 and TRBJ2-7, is EAGVAQSPRYKIIEKRQSVAFWCNPISGHATLYWYQQILGQGPKLLIQFQNNGVVDDSQLPKDRFSAERLKGVDSTLKIQPAKLEDSAVYLCASSSIAHALYEQYFGPGTRLTVT.

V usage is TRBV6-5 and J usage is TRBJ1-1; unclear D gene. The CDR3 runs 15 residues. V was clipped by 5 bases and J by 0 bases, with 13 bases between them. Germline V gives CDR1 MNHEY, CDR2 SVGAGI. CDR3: CASSPRTGMNTEAFF. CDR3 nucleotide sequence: TGTGCCAGCAGTCCGCGGACGGGGATGAACACTGAAGCTTTCTTT.

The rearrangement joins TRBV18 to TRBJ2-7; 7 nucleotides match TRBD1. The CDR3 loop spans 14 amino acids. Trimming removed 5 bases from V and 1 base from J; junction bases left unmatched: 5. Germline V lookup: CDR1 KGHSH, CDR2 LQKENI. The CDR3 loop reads CASSKDRLSYEQYF. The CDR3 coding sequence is TGTGCCAGCTCAAAGGACAGGTTATCCTACGAGCAGTACTTC.

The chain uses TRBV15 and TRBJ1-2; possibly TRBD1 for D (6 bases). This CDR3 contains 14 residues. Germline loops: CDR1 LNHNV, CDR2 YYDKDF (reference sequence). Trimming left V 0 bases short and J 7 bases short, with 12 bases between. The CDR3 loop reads CATSRDEGQPGYTF. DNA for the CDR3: TGTGCCACCAGCAGAGATGAAGGACAGCCTGGCTACACCTTC.

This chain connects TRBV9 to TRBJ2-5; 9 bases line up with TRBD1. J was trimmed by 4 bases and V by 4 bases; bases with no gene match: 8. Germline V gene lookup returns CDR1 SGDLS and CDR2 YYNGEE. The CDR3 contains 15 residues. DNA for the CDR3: TGTGCCAGCAGCCTTCTCGGACAGGGGATAGAGACCCAGTACTTC. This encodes CASSLLGQGIETQYF.

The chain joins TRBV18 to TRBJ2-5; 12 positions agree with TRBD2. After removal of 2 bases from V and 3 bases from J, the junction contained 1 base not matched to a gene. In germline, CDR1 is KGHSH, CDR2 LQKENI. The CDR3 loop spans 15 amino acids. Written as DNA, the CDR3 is TGTGCCAGCTCACCATCTAGCGGGGGGGAAGAGACCCAGTACTTC. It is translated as CASSPSSGGEETQYF.